This T cell receptor (beta chain) was retrieved from a study of cytomegalovirus exposure and HLA in healthy donors. Study context: The study's early data release held roughly 91 million unique TCRs from HLA-typed donors. Study-wide results and limits: As immune exposure information, only CMV serostatus was available.

Details on this clone: Its cognate antigen is unknown.

Germline assignment: CDR1 SQVTM and CDR2 ANQGSEA. The length of the CDR3 is 16 residues. The trim removed 4 bases at V and 3 bases at J, leaving 14 bases unmatched. Primers included in the PCR were 60 Vbeta and 13 Jbeta primers. The table came from immunoSEQ multiplex PCR; TCRdb's copy has only in-frame clones and leaves some out. This table has 50,000 or so clones, approximately 70% appearing once. The receptor was isolated from a man aged 30 to 39 in good health and CMV-seronegative. The chain carries TRBV29-1 and TRBJ1-1; 7 bases are a match to TRBD1. The specimen sequenced was PBMCs. The CDR3 protein is CSVVGGFRSSDTEAFF. CDR3 in DNA: TGCAGCGTTGTAGGGGGCTTTAGGTCTAGCGACACTGAAGCTTTCTTT.